The 13 T cell receptor beta chains below all came from one sample that was sequenced in a study of OX40 agonist ivuxolimab in advanced cancers. TCRdb's copy holds only in-frame clones and misses some; the assay was immunoSEQ multiplex PCR. Here the sample spans 40,000 to 55,000 clones, around 90% being singletons. The sequencing used CD4+ or CD8+ T cells sorted from blood, collected in a trial of the OX40 agonist ivuxolimab. The receptors derive from an adult with an advanced solid tumor such as melanoma, head and neck, liver or kidney cancer.

The CDR3 bases are TGTGCCAGCACCCAGGGCCAAGAGACCCAGTACTTC. Its protein is CASTQGQETQYF. The J gene is TRBJ2-5, the V gene TRBV2, with D maybe TRBD1 (5 bases). The germline V and J ends were trimmed by 7 bases and 1 base, with 7 bases remaining between them. This CDR3 is 12 amino acids long. CDR1 and CDR2 (germline): SNHLY, FYNNEI.

V gene TRBV5-4 combines with J gene TRBJ2-5; possible D gene TRBD1, 5 bases. This CDR3 spans 14 amino acids. Germline V lookup: CDR1 SGHNT, CDR2 YYREEE (reference sequence). V lost 1 base to trimming and J lost 4 bases, with 11 bases between them. The CDR3 spells CASSLPRVGETQYF. The CDR3 DNA reads TGTGCCAGCAGCTTGCCCAGGGTCGGAGAGACCCAGTACTTC.

This rearrangement joins TRBV7-9 to TRBJ2-2; D might be TRBD1 or TRBD2, each matching 5 bases. This CDR3 is built from 14 residues. V was clipped by 5 bases and J by 5 bases, with 12 bases between them. Germline V gene lookup returns CDR1 SEHNR and CDR2 FQNEAQ (reference sequence). The CDR3 region is CASSPAWGTGELFF. CDR3 bases: TGTGCCAGCAGCCCAGCGTGGGGGACCGGGGAGCTGTTTTTT.

The chain carries TRBV2 and TRBJ1-2; weak D call: TRBD1 (6 bases). Germline assignment: CDR1 SNHLY and CDR2 FYNNEI. The CDR3 contains 13 residues. Trimming pared 6 bases from V and 1 base from J, leaving 9 bases between. DNA for the CDR3: TGTGCCAGCAGGGACAGTTTTAACTATGGCTACACCTTC. Protein: CASRDSFNYGYTF.

The chain combines TRBV5-1 with TRBJ2-3; no clear D. V shed 1 base and J shed 0 bases, with 12 bases lying between them. Germline loops: CDR1 SGHRS, CDR2 YFSETQ. The CDR3 is 16 amino acids. The CDR3 DNA sequence: TGCGCCAGCAGCTTGAATCCCTTTTCGAGCACAGATACGCAGTATTTT. Residues: CASSLNPFSSTDTQYF.

The chain recombines TRBV25-1 with TRBJ2-3; 9 bases match TRBD2. This CDR3 is 15 amino acids long. Trimming took 10 bases from V and 3 from J; bases not matched to a gene: 11. Germline lookup yields CDR1 MGHDK and CDR2 SYGVNS. The DNA for the CDR3 is TGTGCCACCACTGGGGCGGGGGGGCCTACAGATACGCAGTATTTT. Residues: CATTGAGGPTDTQYF.

This clone has only one observation. The chain links TRBV2 to TRBJ2-7, with 9 positions matching TRBD1. Unmatched junction bases numbered 3, after V lost 9 bases and J lost 0 bases. The length of the CDR3 is 13 residues. Germline lookup yields CDR1 SNHLY and CDR2 FYNNEI. The CDR3 nucleotides read TGTGCCAGTGGACAGGGGAGCTCCTACGAGCAGTACTTC. It specifies CASGQGSSYEQYF.

J is TRBJ1-1 and V is TRBV7-8; 9 nucleotides agree with TRBD1. Germline V lookup: CDR1 SGHVS, CDR2 FQNEAQ. Trimming removed 1 base from V and 0 bases from J; junction bases left unmatched: 6. The CDR3 sequence is 17 residues long. The CDR3 region has the DNA TGTGCCAGCAGCTTAGGGGACAGGGATCCCATGAACACTGAAGCTTTCTTT. Residues: CASSLGDRDPMNTEAFF. Full variable domain (rest looked up from reference TRBV7-8 and TRBJ1-1): GAGVSQSPRYKVAKRGQDVALRCDPISGHVSLFWYQQALGQGPEFLTYFQNEAQLDKSGLPSDRFFAERPEGSVSTLKIQRTQQEDSAVYLCASSLGDRDPMNTEAFFGQGTRLTVV.

This sequence joins TRBV5-6 and TRBJ1-1; TRBD1 is a possible D gene (5 bases). Germline CDR1 and CDR2: SGHDT and YYEEEE. CDR3 length equals 11 residues. The V and J ends lost 4 bases and 11 bases respectively, with 12 bases between them. The CDR3 DNA follows: TGTGCCAGCAGCGGTCGGGGCGAGGCTTTCTTT. Residues: CASSGRGEAFF. The variable domain in full, completed from reference TRBV5-6 and TRBJ1-1, reads DAGVTQSPTHLIKTRGQQVTLRCSPKSGHDTVSWYQQALGQGPQFIFQYYEEEERQRGNFPDRFSGHQFPNYSSELNVNALLLGDSALYLCASSGRGEAFFGQGTRLTVV.

This clone was found once. The rearrangement links TRBV15 to TRBJ1-2; 7 nucleotides match TRBD1. With 5 bases clipped from V and 8 bases from J, the junction kept 14 bases outside the gene matches. The CDR3 covers 15 residues. Looked up from germline, CDR1 is LNHNV and CDR2 is YYDKDF (reference sequence). In DNA form, the CDR3 reads TGTGCCACCAGCTCCCGGACAGGACTTAGGGGAGGCTACACCTTC. Amino acids: CATSSRTGLRGGYTF. Full variable domain (remainder filled in from reference TRBV15 and TRBJ1-2): DAMVIQNPRYQVTQFGKPVTLSCSQTLNHNVMYWYQQKSSQAPKLLFHYYDKDFNNEADTPDNFQSRRPNTSFCFLDIRSPGLGDTAMYLCATSSRTGLRGGYTFGSGTRLTVV.

This clone was seen only once. V is TRBV5-5 and J is TRBJ2-1; tentatively, D is TRBD2 (5 bases). The CDR3 runs to 14 residues. V was pared by 1 base and J by 8 bases, with 13 bases between. From germline, CDR1 is SGHKS and CDR2 YYEKEE (reference sequence). CDR3 residues: CASSLWPAADEQFF. The CDR3 DNA reads as TGTGCCAGCAGCTTGTGGCCAGCGGCTGATGAGCAGTTCTTC.

The V gene is TRBV30, the J gene TRBJ1-3; D call uncertain. This CDR3 comprises 17 residues. V dropped 0 bases and J dropped 0 bases, with 15 bases sitting between them. The germline V gene encodes CDR1 GTSNPN and CDR2 SVGIG (reference sequence). CDR3: CAWSVLFRMSSGNTIYF. Written as DNA, the CDR3 is TGTGCCTGGAGTGTACTTTTCCGGATGAGCTCTGGAAACACCATATATTTT.

The rearrangement joins TRBV29-1 to TRBJ1-2, with D tentatively TRBD1 (6 bases). Germline assignment: CDR1 SQVTM and CDR2 ANQGSEA. Trimming left V 3 bases short and J 3 bases short, with 14 bases between. The CDR3 consists of 14 residues. The CDR3: CSVESRGDYYGYTF. DNA of the CDR3: TGCAGCGTTGAGTCCAGGGGCGATTACTATGGCTACACCTTC.